The text below deals with one T cell receptor (beta chain). Germline V lookup: CDR1 LGHDT, CDR2 YNNKEL (reference sequence). Trimming cost V 4 bases and J 3 bases; bases outside gene matches: 2. The CDR3 loop spans 13 amino acids. Authors' analysis steps: Amplifying reference gene primers gave estimates of nucleated cell counts. The protocol was immunoSEQ multiplex PCR, while the TCRdb copy is restricted to in-frame clones and leaves out a portion. V, J and clone size reflect that table, while D and trimming were determined from the DNA. The sample has 200,000 to 250,000 clones, under 90% seen once. This entry comes from a study of blood T cell repertoires in COVID-19.

The chain has TRBV3-1 (or the pseudogene TRBV3-2) and TRBJ2-5; 7 bases map to TRBD1. The material sequenced was peripheral blood. This receptor was identified in a woman aged 80 or over with COVID-19, enrolled during active disease. Here the CDR3 reads CASSPGQEETQYF. CDR3 coding DNA: TGTGCCAGCAGCCCCGGACAGGAAGAGACCCAGTACTTC.